This T cell receptor (beta chain) emerged from a study of blood T cell repertoires in COVID-19. Study as a whole: Samples representing acute and convalescent COVID-19 were sourced from the United States, Italy and Spain.

As originally analysed: Amplification from reference gene primers served as the basis for estimated nucleated cell counts. TCRdb's table, derived via immunoSEQ multiplex PCR, lists solely in-frame clones and lacks some. V, J and clone size are those of that table, while D and trimming were read from the DNA. Seen here are around 280,000 clones, around 87% observed once, and the top ten hold 2.2%. This TCR was sampled from a woman aged 50 to 60 who had recovered from COVID-19. Sequenced sample: peripheral blood.

Here the CDR3 reads CASSLGQLNTEAFF. The CDR3, as DNA: TGTGCCAGCAGTTTGGGACAGCTGAACACTGAAGCTTTCTTT. The genes are TRBV28 and TRBJ1-1; 7 bases line up with TRBD1. CDR1 MDHEN and CDR2 SYDVKM come from the germline V gene. CDR3 size: 14 residues. V gave up 3 bases and J gave up 0 bases; unmatched junction bases: 1.